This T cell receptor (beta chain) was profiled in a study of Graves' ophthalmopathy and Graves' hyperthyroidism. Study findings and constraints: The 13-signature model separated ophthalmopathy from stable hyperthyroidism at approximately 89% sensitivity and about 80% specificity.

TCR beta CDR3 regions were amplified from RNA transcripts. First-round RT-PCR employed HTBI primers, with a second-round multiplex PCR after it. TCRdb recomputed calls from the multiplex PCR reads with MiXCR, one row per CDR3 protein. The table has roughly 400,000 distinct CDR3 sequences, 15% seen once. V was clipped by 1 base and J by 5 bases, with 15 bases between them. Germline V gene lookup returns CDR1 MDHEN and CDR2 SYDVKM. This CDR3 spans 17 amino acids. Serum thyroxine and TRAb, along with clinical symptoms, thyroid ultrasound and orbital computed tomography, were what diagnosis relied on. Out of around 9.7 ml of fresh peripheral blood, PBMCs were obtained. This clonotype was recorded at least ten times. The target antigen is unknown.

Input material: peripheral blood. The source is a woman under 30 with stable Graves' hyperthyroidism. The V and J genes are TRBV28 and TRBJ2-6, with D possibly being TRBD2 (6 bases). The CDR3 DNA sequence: TGTGCCAGCAGTTTATTGATGGAGGGGAGAAGGGCCAACGTCCTGACTTTC. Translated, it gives CASSLLMEGRRANVLTF.